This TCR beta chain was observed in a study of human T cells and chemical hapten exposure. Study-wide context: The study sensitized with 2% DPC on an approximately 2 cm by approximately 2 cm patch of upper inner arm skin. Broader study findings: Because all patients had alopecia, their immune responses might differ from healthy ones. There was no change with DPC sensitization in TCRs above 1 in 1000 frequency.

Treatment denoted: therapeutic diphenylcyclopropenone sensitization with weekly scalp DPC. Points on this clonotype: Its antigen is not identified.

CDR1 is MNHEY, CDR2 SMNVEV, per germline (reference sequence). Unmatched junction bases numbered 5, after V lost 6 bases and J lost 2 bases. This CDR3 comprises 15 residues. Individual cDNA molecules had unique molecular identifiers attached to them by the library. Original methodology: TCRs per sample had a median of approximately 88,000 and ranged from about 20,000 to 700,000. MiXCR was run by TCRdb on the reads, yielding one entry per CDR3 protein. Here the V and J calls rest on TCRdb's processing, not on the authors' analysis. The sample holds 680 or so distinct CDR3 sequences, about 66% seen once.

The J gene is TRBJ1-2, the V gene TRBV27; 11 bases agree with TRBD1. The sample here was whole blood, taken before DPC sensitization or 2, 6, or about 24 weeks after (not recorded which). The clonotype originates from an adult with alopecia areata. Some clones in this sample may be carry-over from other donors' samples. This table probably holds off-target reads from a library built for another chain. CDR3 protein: CASRPGQGVNYGYTF. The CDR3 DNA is TGTGCCAGCAGACCGGGACAGGGGGTAAACTATGGCTACACCTTC.